This T cell receptor beta chain appears in the sequencing data of a study of neurological immune-mediated disorders. Regarding the study as a whole: HTLV-1-associated myelopathy led in TCR clonal expansion, while multiple sclerosis ranked lowest, below healthy controls. The absence of any CDR3 amino acid sequence shared by expanded clones across subjects suggests that repertoires were private in all groups.

Per the germline V gene, CDR1 is SGHTA and CDR2 is FQGTGA. This CDR3 has 12 residues. The V end lost 1 base, the J end lost 6 bases, and 3 bases lay between the germline ends. MiXCR was run by TCRdb on the 5' RACE reads, yielding one entry per CDR3 protein. The sample has about 30,000 distinct CDR3 sequences; about 16% are singletons. This clonotype was counted at least ten times. Its matching antigen is unknown. The time point: technical triplicate 3. The sorted-subset TCR libraries were prepared using about a million CD4+ or CD8+ T cells as the starting material. The rearrangement uses TRBV7-3 and TRBJ2-2, with D unresolved. The source is a female donor with HTLV-1-associated myelopathy (HAM/TSP). Sequencing was carried out using CD4+ T cells from blood. CDR3 sequence: CASSLRAGELFF. The CDR3 DNA is TGTGCCAGCAGCTTAAGAGCCGGGGAGCTGTTTTTT.